This T cell receptor beta chain stems from a study of CD8 T cells in ankylosing spondylitis. General study points: Characteristic of ankylosing spondylitis blood, it appeared, was a TCR beta motif comprising eight highly homologous variants.

TCRdb re-called the 5' RACE reads through MiXCR, storing one row per CDR3 protein. The table has hundreds of thousands of distinct CDR3 sequences, over 9.5% seen once; the top ten hold about 0.5%. The sample holds many counts of this clonotype. What it recognizes is unknown. The receptor's source is a male donor with ankylosing spondylitis. Material for sequencing was blood, either unsorted or a sorted T cell fraction (not recorded which).

The CDR3 protein is CASSLDIGQGLYEQYF. CDR3 DNA sequence: TGCGCCAGCAGCTTGGATATTGGACAGGGTTTGTACGAGCAGTACTTC. The chain uses TRBV5-1 and TRBJ2-7, with 8 bases lining up with TRBD1. The J segment lost 4 bases and the V segment lost 0 bases, leaving 9 bases of the junction unmatched. Per the germline V gene, CDR1 is SGHRS and CDR2 is YFSETQ. CDR3 length: 16 amino acids.